The subject of this entry is one T cell receptor beta chain. Its antigen remains unknown. In generating TCR beta cDNA, 5'RACE template switching with UMIs was used. One entry per CDR3 protein, without DNA, is what TCRdb gives after re-calling the 5' RACE reads. With about 440,000 distinct CDR3 sequences in the sample, the ten largest clones hold 7.3%. This entry belongs to a study of T cells expressing NK-cell markers. Background on the study: The TCR beta repertoires were obtained from sorted CD3+CD56+NKG2C+, CD3+CD56+NKG2C- and CD3+CD56-NKG2C+ T cells. Study observations and caveats: Several of the donors carried dominant NKG2C+ clonotypes that took up 1.0-7.0% of their CD8+ T cells.

The germline V gene has CDR1 SQVTM and CDR2 ANQGSEA. The CDR3 spans 13 residues. Material for sequencing was blood T cells: a sorted CD56 or NKG2C T cell subset, CD4+ or CD8+ T cells, or bulk PBMC T cells (not recorded which). This TCR came from a woman aged 18 to 75 in good health. The chain is built from TRBV29-1 and TRBJ1-4; TCRdb proposes TRBD1, but this gene call is untestable without DNA. CDR3 loop: CSALRGLDEKLFF.